The 16 T cell receptor beta chains in this list originate from one sample, sequenced in a study of CD8+ T cells in alopecia areata. As to treatment: oral pan-JAK inhibitor, 5-10 mg twice daily. Extracted RNA was reverse transcribed into cDNA, the sequencing template. Profiling relied on immunoSEQ multiplex PCR, and the TCRdb table lists in-frame clones only, not all of them. The table shows about 160,000 clones, with 65% occurring only once. The specimen comprised CD4+ T cells sorted from blood, sampled at week 4, from a patient treated with tofacitinib. The receptor source for this set is a human donor with alopecia areata.

The chain uses TRBV29-1 and TRBJ1-6; the match to TRBD1 covers 10 bases. This CDR3 has 15 residues. V was pared by 5 bases and J by 8 bases, with 9 bases of the junction left unmatched. The germline V gene encodes CDR1 SQVTM and CDR2 ANQGSEA. The CDR3 loop reads CSVMISTGGDSPLHF. DNA for the CDR3: TGCAGCGTTATGATATCGACAGGGGGCGATTCACCCCTCCACTTT.

This chain links TRBV9 with TRBJ2-7; 13 nucleotides align to TRBD2. Germline CDR1 is SGDLS and CDR2 is YYNGEE. V lost 4 bases and J lost 5; bases outside the gene matches: 9. The CDR3 contains 16 residues. The CDR3 sequence: CASSTITSGGAHEQYF. DNA of the CDR3: TGTGCCAGCAGCACAATTACTAGCGGGGGGGCCCACGAGCAGTACTTC.

The rearrangement links TRBV5-5 to TRBJ2-3; 9 bases are a match to TRBD1. Germline CDR1 is SGHKS and CDR2 is YYEKEE (reference sequence). The CDR3 has 18 amino acids. Losses at the gene ends were 0 bases for V and 2 bases for J; bases not matched to a gene: 10. The CDR3 spells CASSLGPHRGHYTDTQYF. CDR3 in DNA: TGTGCCAGCAGCTTGGGACCCCACAGGGGGCACTACACAGATACGCAGTATTTT.

This chain links TRBV30 with TRBJ1-2; tentatively, D is TRBD1 (5 bases). The CDR3 extends over 12 amino acids. From germline, CDR1 is GTSNPN and CDR2 SVGIG (reference sequence). The V end lost 0 bases, the J end lost 7 bases, and 9 bases lay between the germline ends. This chain's CDR3 is CAWSVLGPGYTF. CDR3 DNA: TGTGCCTGGAGTGTACTGGGACCTGGCTACACCTTC.

V and J are TRBV30 and TRBJ2-7, with D perhaps matching TRBD1 (6 bases). Trimming stripped 2 bases from V and 5 bases from J, with 10 bases between. The CDR3 sequence is 12 residues long. Germline lookup yields CDR1 GTSNPN and CDR2 SVGIG (reference sequence). CDR3 nucleotide sequence: TGTGCCTGGAGTAGGACAGCCCACGAGCAGTACTTC. Its translation is CAWSRTAHEQYF.

The V and J genes are TRBV11-3 and TRBJ2-5, with TRBD2 matching over 7 bases. The V gene's germline CDR1 is SGHNT and CDR2 YENEEA. The CDR3 runs 14 residues. V shed 3 bases, J shed 1 base, and the junction held 2 bases outside the gene matches. CDR3 bases: TGTGCCAGCAGCTTGGGGGGGACCCAAGAGACCCAGTACTTC. The encoded protein is CASSLGGTQETQYF. Full variable domain (outside the CDR3, taken from reference TRBV11-3 and TRBJ2-5): EAGVVQSPRYKIIEKKQPVAFWCNPISGHNTLYWYLQNLGQGPELLIRYENEEAVDDSQLPKDRFSAERLKGVDSTLKIQPAELGDSAVYLCASSLGGTQETQYFGPGTRLLVL.

The rearrangement links TRBV2 to TRBJ1-2; D might be TRBD1 (6 bases). V lost 3 bases, J lost 6 bases, and 20 bases lay in between. Per germline, CDR1 SNHLY and CDR2 FYNNEI. This CDR3 spans 16 amino acids. The CDR3 here is CASSDRGLPGQDGYTF. DNA for the CDR3: TGTGCCAGCAGTGATCGGGGGCTGCCAGGGCAAGATGGCTACACCTTC.

In its sample, this clone was seen a few times. This sample also contains other DNA sequences that code for the same CDR3. The chain recombines TRBV7-2 with TRBJ2-7; D is undetermined. CDR1 is SGHTA and CDR2 is FQGNSA in the germline V gene. The length of the CDR3 is 12 residues. Trimming took off 1 base at V and 4 bases at J, with 5 bases between the two ends. CDR3 amino acids: CASSLVGYEQYF. The DNA of the CDR3 is TGTGCCAGCAGCTTAGTCGGGTACGAGCAGTACTTC.

This sequence joins TRBV7-2 and TRBJ1-5; 9 bases match TRBD1. Trimming took 3 bases from V and 5 from J; bases not matched to a gene: 8. This CDR3 has 16 amino acids. Germline assignment: CDR1 SGHTA and CDR2 FQGNSA. The CDR3 DNA is TGTGCCAGCAGCTTTACCCCGACAGGGGGTTATCAGCCCCAGCATTTT. Translating it yields CASSFTPTGGYQPQHF.

V usage is TRBV9 and J usage is TRBJ2-1; 8 bases agree with TRBD2. The CDR3 runs to 15 residues. With 4 bases clipped from V and 4 bases from J, the junction kept 7 bases outside the gene matches. CDR1 and CDR2 from the germline V gene are SGDLS and YYNGEE. CDR3 in amino acids: CASSQLSGGYNEQFF. The CDR3 bases are TGTGCCAGCAGCCAGCTCAGCGGGGGATACAATGAGCAGTTCTTC.

V is TRBV5-1 and J is TRBJ2-7, with 8 bases lining up with TRBD2. Per the germline V gene, CDR1 is SGHRS and CDR2 is YFSETQ. The CDR3 has 15 residues. V shed 4 bases and J 2 bases; nucleotides not matched to a gene: 8. CDR3 sequence reads: CASSQDSGMTYEQYF. As DNA, the CDR3 is TGCGCCAGCAGCCAGGATAGCGGGATGACCTACGAGCAGTACTTC.

The chain has TRBV5-4 and TRBJ2-1; the match to TRBD2 covers 9 bases. The CDR3 is made up of 15 amino acids. Germline CDR1 SGHNT, CDR2 YYREEE (reference sequence). Trimming at V came to 4 bases and at J to 12 bases, leaving 14 bases not matched to a gene. The CDR3 is CASSLEGAGGPGQFF. The DNA of the CDR3 is TGTGCCAGCAGCCTTGAGGGAGCGGGGGGCCCCGGGCAGTTCTTC.

This rearrangement joins TRBV2 to TRBJ2-1; D could derive from TRBD1 or TRBD2 (6 bases each). CDR1 SNHLY and CDR2 FYNNEI come from the germline V gene. V lost 4 bases and J lost 8, with 15 bases in between. The CDR3 totals 14 residues. The CDR3 nucleotides are TGTGCCAGCAGTGTAACGGGGGCGAGAGATGAGCAGTTCTTC. Its protein product is CASSVTGARDEQFF.

V gene TRBV5-6 combines with J gene TRBJ2-3, with TRBD1 identical over 8 bases. The germline V gene encodes CDR1 SGHDT and CDR2 YYEEEE. This CDR3 has 14 residues. J lost 2 bases, V lost 9 bases, and 8 bases had no gene match. The CDR3 reads CATGGTGTTDTQYF. The CDR3 nucleotides are TGTGCCACTGGAGGGACAGGAACCACAGATACGCAGTATTTT.

The chain uses TRBV7-8 and TRBJ2-2; 7 bases align to TRBD2. The germline gives CDR1 SGHVS, CDR2 FQNEAQ. Germline trimming cut 6 bases from V and 5 bases from J; bases unmatched to any gene: 9. The CDR3 extends over 15 amino acids. CDR3 loop: CASRTRSGGTGELFF. The CDR3 nucleotides read TGTGCCAGCAGAACCCGGTCGGGGGGTACCGGGGAGCTGTTTTTT.

This clone occurred a few times. The sample contains more than one DNA sequence encoding this CDR3. CDR3: CASSRAQETQYF. In nucleotides, the CDR3 is TGCGCCAGCAGTCGAGCCCAAGAGACCCAGTACTTC. The rearrangement links TRBV5-1 to TRBJ2-5; D remains ambiguous. The length of the CDR3 is 12 residues. V was pared by 5 bases and J by 1 base, with 6 bases between. Germline-derived CDR1 and CDR2 are SGHRS and YFSETQ.